The present TCR beta chain was sequenced within a study of cytomegalovirus exposure and HLA in healthy donors. Overall study context: Across a few hundred genotyped donors, around 80% landed in the Caucasian-associated ancestry cluster. Notes on the study in general: In an earlier analysis, in some 500 donors, most V segments appeared productive either ~90% or ~30% of the time.

The PCR had 60 Vbeta and 13 Jbeta primers. Only in-frame clones appear in the TCRdb table, and some are missing; sequencing was by immunoSEQ multiplex PCR. The sample shows fewer than 130,000 clones, approximately 83% of them seen only once. About this clone: Its specificity is unknown.

All the people who gave samples were healthy bone marrow donors. Sampled while nominally healthy, donors likely had unrecorded immune exposures. This clonotype originated in a man aged 40-49 years in good health and CMV-seronegative. The sequencing sample was made of PBMCs.

In DNA form, the CDR3 reads TGTGCCAGCAGTCCCCGACAGGGTATGAATAATTCACCCCTCCACTTT. Amino acid sequence: CASSPRQGMNNSPLHF. The genes are TRBV28 and TRBJ1-6; 7 bases match TRBD1. Trimming took 5 bases from V and 5 from J; bases not matched to a gene: 9. The CDR3 has 16 amino acids. Germline lookup yields CDR1 MDHEN and CDR2 SYDVKM.